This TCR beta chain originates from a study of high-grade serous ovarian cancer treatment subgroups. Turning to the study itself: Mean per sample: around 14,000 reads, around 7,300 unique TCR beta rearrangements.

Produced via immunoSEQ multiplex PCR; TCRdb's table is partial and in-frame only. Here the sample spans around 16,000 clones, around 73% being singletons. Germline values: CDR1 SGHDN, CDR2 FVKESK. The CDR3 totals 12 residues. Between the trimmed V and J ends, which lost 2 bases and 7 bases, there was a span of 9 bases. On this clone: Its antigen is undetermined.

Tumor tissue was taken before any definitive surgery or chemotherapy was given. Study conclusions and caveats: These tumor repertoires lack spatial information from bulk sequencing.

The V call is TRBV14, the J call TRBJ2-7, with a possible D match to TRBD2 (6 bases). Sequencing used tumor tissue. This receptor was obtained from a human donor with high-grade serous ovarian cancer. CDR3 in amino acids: CASSQIGGEQYF. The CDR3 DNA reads TGTGCCAGCAGCCAAATTGGAGGGGAGCAGTACTTC.